This record concerns one TCR beta chain sequence. This specimen comes from a study of blood T cell repertoires in COVID-19. On the study more broadly: Acute and convalescent COVID-19 specimens originated in the United States, Italy and Spain. Sources were T cells, B-cell-depleted T cells, or PBMCs; the material itself was cDNA or gDNA.

The CDR3 length is 13 residues. Trimming took off 8 bases at V and 8 bases at J, with 15 bases between the two ends. The germline gives CDR1 MDHEN, CDR2 SYDVKM. The repertoire was sequenced with immunoSEQ multiplex PCR; TCRdb's copy has only in-frame clones and lacks some. Of 220,000 or so clones listed, around 84% are singletons. The sequence came from a man in his thirties or forties with active or convalescent COVID-19. The chain recombines TRBV28 with TRBJ1-4; D might be TRBD1 (5 bases). Sequences were obtained from peripheral blood. The CDR3 protein is CASGLTRAEKLFF. The DNA for the CDR3 is TGTGCCAGCGGGCTGACCAGGGCCGAAAAACTGTTTTTT.